A selection of T cell receptor beta chains follows, all from one sample in a study of cytomegalovirus exposure and HLA in healthy donors. The repertoire was sequenced with immunoSEQ multiplex PCR; TCRdb's copy has only in-frame clones and lacks some. Of about 38,000 clones in the sample, approximately 92% were seen once. Sample: PBMCs. The receptors stem from a young man in good health and CMV-seronegative. CDR3s leave out the opening cysteine and the closing phenylalanine or tryptophan. Each record gives: V gene, clone size, J gene, CDR3 length, CDR3 protein. Rows give clone size only sometimes, using once, few, many, or a class for an expanded clone.

TRBV7-2	-	TRBJ2-3	12	ASSFGTSGIAQY
TRBV5-1	few	TRBJ2-5	12	ASSLGQGKETQY
TRBV7-9	-	TRBJ2-1	9	GSGLTGEQF
TRBV19	-	TRBJ1-1	14	ASHRQGAPMNTEAF
TRBV5-4	-	TRBJ2-1	14	ASVSSKVAGYNEQF
TRBV29-1	-	TRBJ1-1	10	SVGQGDTEAF
TRBV2	-	TRBJ1-4	10	AAGGYGEKLF
TRBV10-3	-	TRBJ2-1	12	AITGAGGNNEQF
TRBV7-8	-	TRBJ2-7	12	ASSPRTGLYEQY
TRBV5-1	-	TRBJ1-1	13	ASSSGGQGGFSAF
TRBV25-1	few	TRBJ1-1	12	ASLPEGASGGAF
TRBV11-2	-	TRBJ2-3	14	ASSLVSGRTTDTQY
TRBV6-5	-	TRBJ1-1	13	ASSYSAGASTEAF
TRBV5-4	-	TRBJ1-2	9	ASSASFGYT
TRBV7-2	-	TRBJ1-2	10	ASSPTPYGYT